This T cell receptor beta chain is from a study of T cell responses to AZD1222 COVID-19 vaccine. Findings and caveats of the study: Clonal diversity was possibly underestimated; the donors were predominantly white British and more often female. Just a handful of AZD1222 recipients tested seropositive at baseline.

The CDR3 has 13 residues. In regard to this clone: Its cognate antigen is unknown.

Measured with immunoSEQ multiplex PCR; TCRdb has only the in-frame clones, and not every one. The profile shows around 190,000 clones, 88% of them singletons. This receptor was obtained from an adult who received the AZD1222 COVID-19 vaccine. V gene TRBV21-1 combines with J gene TRBJ1-1. TRBV21-1 is listed as a pseudogene. The material sequenced was peripheral blood, taken 28 days after the second AZD1222 dose. CDR3 sequence reads: CASSNSSAPEAFF. The CDR3 bases are TGTGCCAGCAGCAATAGTAGCGCCCCTGAAGCTTTCTTT.